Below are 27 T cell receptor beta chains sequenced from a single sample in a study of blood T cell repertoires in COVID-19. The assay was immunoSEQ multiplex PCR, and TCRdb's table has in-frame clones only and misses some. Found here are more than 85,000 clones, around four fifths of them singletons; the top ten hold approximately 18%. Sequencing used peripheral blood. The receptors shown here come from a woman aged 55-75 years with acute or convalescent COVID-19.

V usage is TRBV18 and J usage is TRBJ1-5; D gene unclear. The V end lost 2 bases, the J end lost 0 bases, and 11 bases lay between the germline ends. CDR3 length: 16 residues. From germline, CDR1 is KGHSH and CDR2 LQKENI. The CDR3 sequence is CASSPGPPDSNQPQHF. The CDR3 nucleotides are TGTGCCAGCTCACCAGGCCCACCAGATAGCAATCAGCCCCAGCATTTT.

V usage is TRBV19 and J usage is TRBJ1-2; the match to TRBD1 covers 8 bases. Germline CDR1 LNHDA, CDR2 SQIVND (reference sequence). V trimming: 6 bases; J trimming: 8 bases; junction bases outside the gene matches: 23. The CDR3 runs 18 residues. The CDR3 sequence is CASSDPSGQGLLSRGYTF. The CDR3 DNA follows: TGTGCCAGTAGCGACCCTTCTGGACAGGGACTTCTCTCTCGGGGCTACACCTTC.

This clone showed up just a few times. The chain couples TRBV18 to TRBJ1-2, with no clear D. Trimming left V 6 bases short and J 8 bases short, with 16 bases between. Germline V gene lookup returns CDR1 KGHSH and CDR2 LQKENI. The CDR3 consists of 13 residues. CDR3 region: CASSPGLEGGYTF. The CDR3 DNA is TGTGCCAGCTCCCCCGGTCTGGAGGGAGGCTACACCTTC.

CDR3 sequence: CASSPGLLANEKLFF. CDR3 nucleotide sequence: TGTGCCAGCAGCCCGGGACTGCTGGCTAATGAAAAACTGTTTTTT. This sequence joins TRBV3-1 (or the pseudogene TRBV3-2) and TRBJ1-4; TRBD1 is a possible D gene (5 bases). The V end lost 4 bases, the J end lost 3 bases, and 12 bases lay between the germline ends. Germline V gene data show CDR1 as LGHDT and CDR2 as YNNKEL (reference sequence). CDR3 length: 15 amino acids.

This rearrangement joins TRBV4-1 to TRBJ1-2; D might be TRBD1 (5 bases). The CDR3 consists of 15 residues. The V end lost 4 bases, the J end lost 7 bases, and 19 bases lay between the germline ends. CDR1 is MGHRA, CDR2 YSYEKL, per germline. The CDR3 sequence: CASSPQTGGFFGYTF. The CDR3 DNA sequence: TGCGCCAGCAGCCCTCAAACGGGGGGTTTTTTTGGCTACACCTTC.

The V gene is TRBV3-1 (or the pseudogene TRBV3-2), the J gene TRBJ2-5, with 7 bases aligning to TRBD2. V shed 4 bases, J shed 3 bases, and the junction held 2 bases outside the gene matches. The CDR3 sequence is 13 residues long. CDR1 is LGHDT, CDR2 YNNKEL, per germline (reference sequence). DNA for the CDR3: TGTGCCAGCAGCCGACTAGCAGAAGAGACCCAGTACTTC. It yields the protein CASSRLAEETQYF.

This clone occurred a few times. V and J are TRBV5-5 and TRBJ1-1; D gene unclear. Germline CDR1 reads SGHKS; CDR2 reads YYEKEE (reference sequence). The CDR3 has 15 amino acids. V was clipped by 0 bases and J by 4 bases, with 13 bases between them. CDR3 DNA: TGTGCCAGCAGCTTGGTTATACGGGGAGGCACTGAAGCTTTCTTT. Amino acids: CASSLVIRGGTEAFF.

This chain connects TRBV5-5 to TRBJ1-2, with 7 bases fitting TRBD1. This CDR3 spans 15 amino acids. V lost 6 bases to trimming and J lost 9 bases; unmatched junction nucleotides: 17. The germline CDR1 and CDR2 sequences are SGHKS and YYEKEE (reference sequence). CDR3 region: CASTPAEGTVGSYTF. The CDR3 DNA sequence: TGTGCCAGCACCCCTGCCGAAGGGACAGTGGGAAGCTACACCTTC. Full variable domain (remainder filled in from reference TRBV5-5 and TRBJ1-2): DAGVTQSPTHLIKTRGQQVTLRCSPISGHKSVSWYQQVLGQGPQFIFQYYEKEERGRGNFPDRFSARQFPNYSSELNVNALLLGDSALYLCASTPAEGTVGSYTFGSGTRLTVV.

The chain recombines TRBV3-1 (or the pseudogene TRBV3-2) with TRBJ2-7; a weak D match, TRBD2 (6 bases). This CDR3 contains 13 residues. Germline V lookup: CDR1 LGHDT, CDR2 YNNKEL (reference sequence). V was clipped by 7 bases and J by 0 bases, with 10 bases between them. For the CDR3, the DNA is TGTGCCAGCACCTCGGGACTCTCCTACGAGCAGTACTTC. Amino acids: CASTSGLSYEQYF.

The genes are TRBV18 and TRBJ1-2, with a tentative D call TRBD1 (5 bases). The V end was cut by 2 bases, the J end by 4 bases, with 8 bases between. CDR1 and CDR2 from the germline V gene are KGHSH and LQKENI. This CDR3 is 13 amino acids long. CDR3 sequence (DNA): TGTGCCAGCTCACCAGACAGTTCCTATGGCTACACCTTC. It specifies CASSPDSSYGYTF.

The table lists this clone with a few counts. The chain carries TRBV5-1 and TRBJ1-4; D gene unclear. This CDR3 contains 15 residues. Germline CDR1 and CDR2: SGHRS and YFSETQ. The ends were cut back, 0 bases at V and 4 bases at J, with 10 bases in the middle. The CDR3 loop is CASSLAGKYNEKLFF. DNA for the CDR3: TGCGCCAGCAGCTTGGCGGGGAAATATAATGAAAAACTGTTTTTT.

CDR3: CASNLDSGANVLTF. Written as DNA, the CDR3 is TGTGCCAGCAACCTAGACTCTGGGGCCAACGTCCTGACTTTC. The gene calls are TRBV7-3 and TRBJ2-6, with D uncertain. This CDR3 is 14 amino acids long. Per the germline V gene, CDR1 is SGHTA and CDR2 is FQGTGA. Trimming pared 7 bases from V and 0 bases from J, leaving 7 bases between.

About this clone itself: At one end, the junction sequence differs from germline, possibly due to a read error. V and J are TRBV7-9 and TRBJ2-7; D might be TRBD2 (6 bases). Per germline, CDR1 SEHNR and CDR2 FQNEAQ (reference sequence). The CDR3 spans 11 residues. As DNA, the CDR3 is TGCCTTTCCGCGGATGCGGGAGAGCAGTACTTC. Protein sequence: CLSADAGEQYF. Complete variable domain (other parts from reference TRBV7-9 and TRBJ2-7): DTGVSQNPRHKITKRGQNVTFRCDPISEHNRLYWYRQTLGQGPEFLTYFQNEAQLEKSRLLSDRFSAERPKGSFSTLEIQRTEQGDSAMYLCLSADAGEQYFGPGTRLTVT.

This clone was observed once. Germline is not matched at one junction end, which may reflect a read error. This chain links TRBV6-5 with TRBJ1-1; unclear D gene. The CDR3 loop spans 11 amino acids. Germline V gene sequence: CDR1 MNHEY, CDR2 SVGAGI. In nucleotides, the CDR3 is TGTGCCAGCAGGTACTACTCGGAAGCTTTCTTT. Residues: CASRYYSEAFF.

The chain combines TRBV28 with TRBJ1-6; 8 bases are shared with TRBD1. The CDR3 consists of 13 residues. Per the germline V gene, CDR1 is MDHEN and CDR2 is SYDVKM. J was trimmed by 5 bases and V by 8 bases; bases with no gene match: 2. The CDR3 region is CASQTGDNSPLHF. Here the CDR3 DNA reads TGTGCCAGCCAGACAGGGGATAATTCACCCCTCCACTTT.

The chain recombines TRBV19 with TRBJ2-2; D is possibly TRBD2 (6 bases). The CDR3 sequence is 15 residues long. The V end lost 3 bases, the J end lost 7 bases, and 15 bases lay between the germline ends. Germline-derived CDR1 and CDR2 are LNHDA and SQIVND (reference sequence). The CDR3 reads CASSIPRSSGGELFF. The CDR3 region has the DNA TGTGCCAGTAGTATCCCCCGGAGTAGCGGCGGGGAGCTGTTTTTT.

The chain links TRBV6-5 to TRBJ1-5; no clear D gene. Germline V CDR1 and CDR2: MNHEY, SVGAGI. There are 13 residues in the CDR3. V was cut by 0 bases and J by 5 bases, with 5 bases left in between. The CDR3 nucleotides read TGTGCCAGCAGTTACTCCCCTGATCAGCCCCAGCATTTT. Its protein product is CASSYSPDQPQHF.

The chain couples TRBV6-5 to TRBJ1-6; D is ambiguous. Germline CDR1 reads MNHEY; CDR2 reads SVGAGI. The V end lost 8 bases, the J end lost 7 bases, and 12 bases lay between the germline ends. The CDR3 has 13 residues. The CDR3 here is CASSERENSPLHF. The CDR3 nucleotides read TGTGCCAGCTCGGAAAGGGAGAATTCACCCCTCCACTTT.

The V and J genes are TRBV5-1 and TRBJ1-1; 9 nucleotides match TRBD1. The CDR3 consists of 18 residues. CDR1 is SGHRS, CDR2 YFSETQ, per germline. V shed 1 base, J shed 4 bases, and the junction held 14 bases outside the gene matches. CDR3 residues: CASSLSGTGNSVGTEAFF. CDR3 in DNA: TGCGCCAGCAGCTTGTCTGGGACAGGGAATAGTGTGGGCACTGAAGCTTTCTTT.

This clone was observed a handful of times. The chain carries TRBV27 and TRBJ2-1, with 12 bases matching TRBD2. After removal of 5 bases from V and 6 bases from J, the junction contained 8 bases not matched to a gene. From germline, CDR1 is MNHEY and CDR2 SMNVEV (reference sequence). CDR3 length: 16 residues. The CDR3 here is CASSHIRTSGANEQFF. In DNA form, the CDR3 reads TGTGCCAGCAGTCATATTCGGACTAGCGGGGCCAATGAGCAGTTCTTC.

The CDR3 loop is CASSRGDQETQYF. The CDR3 region has the DNA TGTGCCAGCAGTCGGGGGGACCAAGAGACCCAGTACTTC. The V call is TRBV2, the J call TRBJ2-5; 7 bases are shared with TRBD2. V was clipped by 5 bases and J by 0 bases; unmatched bases: 0. CDR3 size: 13 residues. Germline-derived CDR1 and CDR2 are SNHLY and FYNNEI.

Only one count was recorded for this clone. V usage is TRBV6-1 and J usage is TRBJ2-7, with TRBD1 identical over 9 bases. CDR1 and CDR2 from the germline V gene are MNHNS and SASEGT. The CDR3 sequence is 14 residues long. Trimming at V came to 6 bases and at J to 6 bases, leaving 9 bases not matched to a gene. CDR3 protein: CASRPTGQGPEQYF. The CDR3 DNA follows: TGTGCCAGCAGACCTACGGGACAGGGTCCCGAGCAGTACTTC.

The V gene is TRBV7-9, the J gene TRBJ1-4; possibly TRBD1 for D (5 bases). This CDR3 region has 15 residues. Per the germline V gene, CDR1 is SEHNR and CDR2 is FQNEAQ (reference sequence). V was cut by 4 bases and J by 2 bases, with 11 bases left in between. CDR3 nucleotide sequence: TGTGCCAGCAGCTCGCAGGGCGCCACTAATGAAAAACTGTTTTTT. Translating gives CASSSQGATNEKLFF.

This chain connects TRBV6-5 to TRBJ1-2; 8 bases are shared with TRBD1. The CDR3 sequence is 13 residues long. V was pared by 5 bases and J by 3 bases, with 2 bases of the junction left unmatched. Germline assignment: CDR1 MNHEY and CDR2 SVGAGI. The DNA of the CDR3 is TGTGCCAGCAGTAAACAGGGGGACTATGGCTACACCTTC. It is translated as CASSKQGDYGYTF.

CDR3 in DNA: TGTGCCTCTAATGCGGGTGGCTACACCTTC. This encodes CASNAGGYTF. The chain is built from TRBV30 and TRBJ1-2, with no clear D. This CDR3 spans 10 amino acids. Germline V lookup: CDR1 GTSNPN, CDR2 SVGIG (reference sequence). The V and J ends lost 7 bases and 7 bases respectively, with 10 bases between them.

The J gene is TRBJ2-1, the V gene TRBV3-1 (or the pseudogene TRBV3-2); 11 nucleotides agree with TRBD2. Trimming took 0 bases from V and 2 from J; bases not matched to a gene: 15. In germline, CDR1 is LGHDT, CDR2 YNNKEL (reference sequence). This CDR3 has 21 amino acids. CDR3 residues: CASSQDRRVAGGKWAYNEQFF. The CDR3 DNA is TGTGCCAGCAGCCAAGATAGGAGGGTAGCGGGAGGGAAGTGGGCCTACAATGAGCAGTTCTTC.

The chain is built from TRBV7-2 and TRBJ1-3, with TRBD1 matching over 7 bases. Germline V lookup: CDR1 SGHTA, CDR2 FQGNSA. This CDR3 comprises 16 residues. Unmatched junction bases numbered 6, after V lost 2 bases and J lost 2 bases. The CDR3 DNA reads TGTGCCAGCAGCTTACCCCTACAGGGGCCTGGAAACACCATATATTTT. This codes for CASSLPLQGPGNTIYF. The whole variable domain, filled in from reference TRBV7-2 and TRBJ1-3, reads GAGVSQSPSNKVTEKGKDVELRCDPISGHTALYWYRQSLGQGLEFLIYFQGNSAPDKSGLPSDRFSAERTGGSVSTLTIQRTQQEDSAVYLCASSLPLQGPGNTIYFGEGSWLTVV.